These T cell receptor beta chains were read from a single sample in a study of T-cell reconstitution after alpha-beta-depleted transplantation in children. TCRdb analysed the PCR reads with MiXCR anew, one entry per CDR3 protein. The sample contains about 300,000 distinct CDR3 sequences, around 10% of which appear only once. The sequenced sample was PBMCs, obtained before TCRalphabeta/CD19-depleted stem cell transplant. The receptors were gathered from a boy less than two years old with acute myeloid leukemia, due to receive a stem cell transplant. The CDR3 runs from the conserved cysteine through the conserved F or W. Size values are once, few and many counts, or a class for expanded clones, and some rows have none.

clone_size	v_call	j_call	cdr3_aa
many	TRBV2	TRBJ1-1	CASSEGRHYTEAFF
many	TRBV7-2	TRBJ2-7	CASAETGLSYEQYF
NA	TRBV30	TRBJ2-5	CAWSVRTQETQYF
many	TRBV27	TRBJ2-7	CASSRGVRFSYEQYF
many	TRBV7-9	TRBJ2-1	CASSTRGGNLDRFF
many	TRBV7-9	TRBJ2-3	CASSLVQTETTDTQYF
few	TRBV20-1	TRBJ1-1	CSAKTGMNTEAFF
many	TRBV7-2	TRBJ2-3	CASSHPGTTGTDTQYF
many	TRBV4-3	TRBJ2-3	CASSQGGSGRDTQYF
many	TRBV10-3	TRBJ2-7	CAITSDRAAYEQYF
many	TRBV5-4	TRBJ2-7	CASRDGTEYEQYF
many	TRBV7-2	TRBJ1-2	CASSSGGGNYGYTF
many	TRBV20-1	TRBJ2-7	CSAKLAGEYEQYF
many	TRBV7-2	TRBJ2-4	CASSLEGTSTVNIQYF
many	TRBV12-3/TRBV12-4	TRBJ1-4	CASSLTEQGSEKLFF
few	TRBV2	TRBJ2-1	CASSEAALAHYNEQFF
NA	TRBV7-7	TRBJ2-7	CASSPSPRGLYEQYF
many	TRBV20-1	TRBJ1-2	CSAPTRQSGGYGYTF
many	TRBV3-1	TRBJ2-3	CASSQDLGLAGATDTQYF
many	TRBV12-3/TRBV12-4	TRBJ2-5	CASSSGTGELETQYF
NA	TRBV14	TRBJ1-6	CASSHVLGQYNSPIHF
many	TRBV12-3/TRBV12-4	TRBJ1-1	CASSLDRAKEAFF
many	TRBV29-1	TRBJ2-7	CSAQRGAVSSYEQYF
many	TRBV20-1	TRBJ2-3	CSAPGGGTDTQYF
many	TRBV28	TRBJ2-1	CASSSGTRNNEQFF
few	TRBV10-3	TRBJ1-1	CAISEYKNTEAFF
few	TRBV12-3/TRBV12-4	TRBJ1-5	CASSFDLRTYSNQPQHF
few	TRBV4-2	TRBJ2-1	CASSRLFMTSGGNEQFF
many	TRBV9	TRBJ2-4	CASSASGASKNIQYF
NA	TRBV21-1	TRBJ1-5	CASSTKLTGNQPQHF
many	TRBV29-1	TRBJ2-1	CSALGLAGGSYNEQFF
many	TRBV6-5	TRBJ1-3	CASSYSPGSSGNTIYF
few	TRBV5-5	TRBJ2-7	CASSPSAAEILREQYF
NA	TRBV7-9	TRBJ1-2	CASSPLQGRGYTF
many	TRBV5-1	TRBJ2-1	CASSLVSDEQFF
many	TRBV5-1	TRBJ1-1	CASSLGDGGTEAFF
many	TRBV12-3/TRBV12-4	TRBJ1-2	CASRPSRDRNYGYTF
few	TRBV6-2/TRBV6-3	TRBJ2-7	CASSYKASGSYEQYF
few	TRBV18	TRBJ2-5	CASSPETGQETQYF
many	TRBV5-1	TRBJ1-1	CASSLEVWANTEAFF
few	TRBV24-1	TRBJ2-5	CATSSKSATEETQYF
many	TRBV5-6	TRBJ2-2	CASSFTGELFF
many	TRBV6-2/TRBV6-3	TRBJ2-7	CASHQLAGSYEQYF
NA	TRBV7-9	TRBJ2-7	CASSFSGTGEREQYF